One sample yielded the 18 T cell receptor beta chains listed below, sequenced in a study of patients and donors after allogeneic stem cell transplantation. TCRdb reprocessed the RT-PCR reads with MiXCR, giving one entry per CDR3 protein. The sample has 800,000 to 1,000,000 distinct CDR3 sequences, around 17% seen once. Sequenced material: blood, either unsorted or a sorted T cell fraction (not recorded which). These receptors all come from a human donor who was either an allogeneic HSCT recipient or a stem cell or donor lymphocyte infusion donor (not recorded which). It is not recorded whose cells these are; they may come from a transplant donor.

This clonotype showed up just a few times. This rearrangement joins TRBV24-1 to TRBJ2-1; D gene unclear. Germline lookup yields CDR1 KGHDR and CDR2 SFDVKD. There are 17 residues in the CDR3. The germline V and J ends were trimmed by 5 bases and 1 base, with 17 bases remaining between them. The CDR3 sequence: CATSVNADSPSYNEQFF. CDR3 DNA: TGTGCCACCAGTGTTAATGCCGACTCACCGTCCTACAATGAGCAGTTCTTC.

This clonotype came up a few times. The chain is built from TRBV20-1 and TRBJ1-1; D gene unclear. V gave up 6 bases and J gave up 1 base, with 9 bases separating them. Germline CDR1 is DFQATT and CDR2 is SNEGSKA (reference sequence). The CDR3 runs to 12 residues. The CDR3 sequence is CSAGKPNTEAFF. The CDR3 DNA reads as TGCAGTGCAGGGAAACCGAACACTGAAGCTTTCTTT.

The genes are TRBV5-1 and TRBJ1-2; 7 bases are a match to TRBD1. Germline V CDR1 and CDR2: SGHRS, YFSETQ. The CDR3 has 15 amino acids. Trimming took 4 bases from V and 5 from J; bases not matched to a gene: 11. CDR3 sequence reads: CASSHTTGYEYGYTF. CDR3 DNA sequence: TGCGCCAGCAGCCACACGACAGGGTATGAATATGGCTACACCTTC.

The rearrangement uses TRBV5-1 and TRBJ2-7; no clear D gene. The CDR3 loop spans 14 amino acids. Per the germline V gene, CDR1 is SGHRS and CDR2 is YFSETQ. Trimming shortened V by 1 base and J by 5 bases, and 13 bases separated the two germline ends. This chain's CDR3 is CASSLTDPGNEQYF. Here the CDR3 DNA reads TGCGCCAGCAGCTTGACGGACCCAGGCAACGAGCAGTACTTC.

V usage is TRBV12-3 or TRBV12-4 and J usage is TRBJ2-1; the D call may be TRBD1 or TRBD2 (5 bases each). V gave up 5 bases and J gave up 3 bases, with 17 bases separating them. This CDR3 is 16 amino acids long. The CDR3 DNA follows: TGTGCCAGCAGTCTTCCGGGGACCTTTCGCTACAATGAGCAGTTCTTC. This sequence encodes CASSLPGTFRYNEQFF.

CDR3 DNA: TGTGCCAGCAGCCCCCGGACAGGGGGATATGAGACCCAGTACTTC. The encoded protein is CASSPRTGGYETQYF. This rearrangement joins TRBV7-2 to TRBJ2-5; TRBD1 matches at 10 bases. The CDR3 is made up of 15 amino acids. Germline-derived CDR1 and CDR2 are SGHTA and FQGNSA. Trimming at V came to 5 bases and at J to 5 bases, leaving 8 bases not matched to a gene.

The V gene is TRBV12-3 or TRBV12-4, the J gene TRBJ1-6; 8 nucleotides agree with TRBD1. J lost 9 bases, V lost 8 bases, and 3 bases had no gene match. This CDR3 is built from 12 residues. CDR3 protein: CASLDRVSPLHF. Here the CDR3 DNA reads TGTGCCAGCCTGGACAGGGTTTCACCCCTCCACTTT.

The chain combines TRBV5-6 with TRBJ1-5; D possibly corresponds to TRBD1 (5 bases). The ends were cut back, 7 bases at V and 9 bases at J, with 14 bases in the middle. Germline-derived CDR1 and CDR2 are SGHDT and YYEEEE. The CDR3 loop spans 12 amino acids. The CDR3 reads CASATGGGPQHF. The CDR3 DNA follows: TGTGCCAGCGCCACCGGGGGGGGGCCCCAGCATTTT. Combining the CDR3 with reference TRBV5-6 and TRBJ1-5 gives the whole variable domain DAGVTQSPTHLIKTRGQQVTLRCSPKSGHDTVSWYQQALGQGPQFIFQYYEEEERQRGNFPDRFSGHQFPNYSSELNVNALLLGDSALYLCASATGGGPQHFGDGTRLSIL.

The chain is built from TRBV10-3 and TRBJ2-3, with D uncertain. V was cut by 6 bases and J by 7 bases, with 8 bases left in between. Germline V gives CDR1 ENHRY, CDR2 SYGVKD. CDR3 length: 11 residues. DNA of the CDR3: TGTGCCATCAGGGTGACGAATACGCAGTATTTT. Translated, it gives CAIRVTNTQYF.

The CDR3 bases are TGTGCCACCAGGCCAGGTTCTTGGGACAGGGAAGACTATGGCTACACCTTC. This gives the protein CATRPGSWDREDYGYTF. The chain is built from TRBV24-1 and TRBJ1-2; 9 bases fit TRBD1. This CDR3 spans 17 amino acids. The V segment lost 7 bases and the J segment 3 bases; nucleotides outside the gene matches: 14. Looked up from germline, CDR1 is KGHDR and CDR2 is SFDVKD.

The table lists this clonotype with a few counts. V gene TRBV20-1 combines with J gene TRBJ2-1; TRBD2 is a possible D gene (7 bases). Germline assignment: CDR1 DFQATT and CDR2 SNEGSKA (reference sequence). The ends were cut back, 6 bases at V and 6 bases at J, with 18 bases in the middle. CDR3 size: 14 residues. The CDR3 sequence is CSAKGLTQGNEQFF. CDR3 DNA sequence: TGCAGTGCAAAGGGACTAACACAGGGCAATGAGCAGTTCTTC.

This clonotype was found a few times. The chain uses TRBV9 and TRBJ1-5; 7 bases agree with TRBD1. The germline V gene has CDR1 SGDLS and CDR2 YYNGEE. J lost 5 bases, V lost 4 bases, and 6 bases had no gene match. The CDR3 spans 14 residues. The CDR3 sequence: CASSPGTEDQPQHF. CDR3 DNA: TGTGCCAGCAGCCCCGGGACAGAAGATCAGCCCCAGCATTTT.

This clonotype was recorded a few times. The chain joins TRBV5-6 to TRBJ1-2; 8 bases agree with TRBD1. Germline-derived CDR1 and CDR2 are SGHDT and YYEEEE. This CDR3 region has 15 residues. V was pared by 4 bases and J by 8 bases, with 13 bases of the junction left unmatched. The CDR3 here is CASSLGQGIREGYTF. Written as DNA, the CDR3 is TGTGCCAGCAGCCTTGGACAGGGCATTAGGGAGGGCTACACCTTC. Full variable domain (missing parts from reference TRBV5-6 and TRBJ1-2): DAGVTQSPTHLIKTRGQQVTLRCSPKSGHDTVSWYQQALGQGPQFIFQYYEEEERQRGNFPDRFSGHQFPNYSSELNVNALLLGDSALYLCASSLGQGIREGYTFGSGTRLTVV.

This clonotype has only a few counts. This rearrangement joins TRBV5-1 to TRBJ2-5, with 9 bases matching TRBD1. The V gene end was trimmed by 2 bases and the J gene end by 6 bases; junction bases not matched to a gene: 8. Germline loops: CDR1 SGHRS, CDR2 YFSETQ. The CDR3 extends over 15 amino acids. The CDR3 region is CASSLEQGALKTQYF. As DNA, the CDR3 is TGCGCCAGCAGCTTAGAACAGGGGGCGTTAAAGACCCAGTACTTC. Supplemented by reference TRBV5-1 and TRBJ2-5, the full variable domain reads KAGVTQTPRYLIKTRGQQVTLSCSPISGHRSVSWYQQTPGQGLQFLFEYFSETQRNKGNFPGRFSGRQFSNSRSEMNVSTLELGDSALYLCASSLEQGALKTQYFGPGTRLLVL.

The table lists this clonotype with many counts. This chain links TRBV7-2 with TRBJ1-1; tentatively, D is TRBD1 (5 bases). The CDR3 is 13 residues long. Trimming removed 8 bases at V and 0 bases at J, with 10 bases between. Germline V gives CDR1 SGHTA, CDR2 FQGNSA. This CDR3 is CASSRTLNTEAFF. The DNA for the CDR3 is TGTGCCAGCTCGCGGACACTGAACACTGAAGCTTTCTTT.

CDR3 in DNA: TGTGCCGGCGAACTGGGGACAGGGTCCCGCCAAGAGACCCAGTACTTC. Translated: CAGELGTGSRQETQYF. The chain combines TRBV7-9 with TRBJ2-5; 9 bases line up with TRBD1. The V gene end was trimmed by 11 bases and the J gene end by 1 base; junction bases not matched to a gene: 14. This CDR3 contains 16 residues. CDR1 SEHNR and CDR2 FQNEAQ come from the germline V gene (reference sequence).

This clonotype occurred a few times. CDR3 DNA sequence: TGTGCCACCAGCACCTTGACTAGCGGGAGCGCCGGGGAGCTGTTTTTT. Its protein product is CATSTLTSGSAGELFF. J is TRBJ2-2 and V is TRBV15, with 12 bases aligning to TRBD2. The CDR3 is 16 residues long. V gave up 4 bases and J gave up 6 bases; unmatched junction bases: 6. Germline CDR1 is LNHNV and CDR2 is YYDKDF (reference sequence).

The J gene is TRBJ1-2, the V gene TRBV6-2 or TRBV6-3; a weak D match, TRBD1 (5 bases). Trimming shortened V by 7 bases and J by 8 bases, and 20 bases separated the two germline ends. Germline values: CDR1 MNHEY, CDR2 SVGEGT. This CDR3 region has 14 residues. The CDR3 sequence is CASTPSDIPRGYTF. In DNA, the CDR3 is TGTGCCAGCACCCCATCGGACATCCCTCGCGGCTACACCTTC.